The rows below give T cell receptor beta chains drawn from one sample of a study of identical twins. MiXCR, run by TCRdb on the 5' RACE reads, gives a single entry per CDR3 protein. The sample has around 1.7 million distinct CDR3 sequences; around 33% are singletons. The sequenced sample consisted of cord blood. The source of these receptors is a newborn girl in good health. The CDR3 runs from the conserved cysteine through the conserved F or W. The D gene is left open where the match is weak. The listing skips clone size in some rows; elsewhere it reads once, few, many or a size class.

abundance	v_gene	j_gene	d_gene	CDR3aa	CDR3nt
many	TRBV5-1	TRBJ2-5	-	CASSLTGLETQYF	TGCGCCAGCAGCTTGACTGGGTTGGAGACCCAGTACTTC
few	TRBV6-5	TRBJ2-1	-	CASSYSWRASTYNEQFF	TGTGCCAGCAGTTACTCGTGGCGGGCCTCCACCTACAATGAGCAGTTCTTC
-	TRBV7-6	TRBJ1-1	TRBD1	CASSLEQGWSTEAFF	TGTGCCAGCAGCTTAGAACAGGGGTGGTCCACTGAAGCTTTCTTT
-	TRBV11-1	TRBJ2-5	TRBD2	CASSRGDVQETQYF	TGTGCCAGCAGCCGGGGGGACGTTCAAGAGACCCAGTACTTC
few	TRBV28	TRBJ2-1	-	CASSLSSPGNEQFF	TGTGCCAGCAGTTTGAGTAGCCCGGGCAATGAGCAGTTCTTC
few	TRBV28	TRBJ2-7	-	CASSLFFSGSYNEQYF	TGTGCCAGCAGTTTATTCTTTTCAGGCAGCTACAATGAGCAGTACTTC
few	TRBV9	TRBJ2-7	-	CASSVVGSETRYYEQYF	TGTGCCAGCAGCGTAGTAGGCTCCGAGACTAGGTACTACGAGCAGTACTTC
few	TRBV7-9	TRBJ2-7	TRBD2	CASSAGTSGGLNYEQYF	TGTGCCAGCAGCGCGGGGACTAGCGGGGGGCTCAACTACGAGCAGTACTTC
-	TRBV28	TRBJ2-4	-	CASSFLGGKNIQYF	TGTGCCAGCAGTTTTCTCGGCGGTAAAAACATTCAGTACTTC
few	TRBV24-1	TRBJ2-6	-	CATSAVTGSGANVLTF	TGTGCCACCAGTGCCGTTACAGGATCAGGGGCCAACGTCCTGACTTTC
-	TRBV20-1	TRBJ2-1	TRBD2	CSARDLGLAGLDEQFF	TGCAGTGCTAGAGATCTCGGACTAGCGGGATTAGATGAGCAGTTCTTC
few	TRBV5-1	TRBJ2-3	-	CASSLDGGASTDTQYF	TGCGCCAGCAGCTTGGATGGGGGCGCTAGCACAGATACGCAGTATTTT
few	TRBV7-8	TRBJ2-1	TRBD2	CASSFRLAHYNEQFF	TGTGCCAGCAGCTTCCGACTAGCCCACTACAATGAGCAGTTCTTC
-	TRBV2	TRBJ2-5	-	CASSDAAAAEETQYF	TGTGCCAGCAGTGATGCGGCGGCGGCTGAGGAGACCCAGTACTTC
-	TRBV20-1	TRBJ1-2	-	CSASPVAVGYTF	TGCAGTGCTTCTCCAGTTGCGGTTGGCTACACCTTC
-	TRBV5-1	TRBJ2-1	TRBD2	CASSLQLAGGYNEQFF	TGCGCCAGCAGCTTGCAACTAGCGGGAGGTTACAATGAGCAGTTCTTC
-	TRBV7-2	TRBJ2-3	TRBD1	CACSLQGGQSSTDTQYF	TGTGCCTGCAGCCTACAGGGGGGACAGTCTAGCACAGATACGCAGTATTTT
-	TRBV28	TRBJ2-7	TRBD2	CASCWTSGSYEQYF	TGTGCCAGCTGCTGGACTAGCGGCTCCTACGAGCAGTACTTC
-	TRBV20-1	TRBJ2-5	TRBD2	CSAPGTSHRETQYF	TGCAGTGCGCCCGGGACTAGCCATCGGGAGACCCAGTACTTC
-	TRBV12-3/TRBV12-4	TRBJ2-7	-	CASSLGRAFYNEQYF	TGTGCCAGCAGTTTAGGCCGGGCCTTCTACAATGAGCAGTACTTC
-	TRBV5-6	TRBJ2-1	TRBD2	CASSRLTSGYNEQFF	TGTGCCAGCAGCCGTCTGACTAGCGGGTACAATGAGCAGTTCTTC
-	TRBV29-1	TRBJ2-7	TRBD1	CSVESTGETYEQYF	TGCAGCGTTGAGAGTACAGGGGAAACCTACGAGCAGTACTTC
-	TRBV5-4	TRBJ1-6	TRBD1	CASSDTGGNSPLHF	TGTGCCAGCAGCGATACAGGGGGTAATTCACCCCTCCACTTT
-	TRBV2	TRBJ1-2	-	CASRGPDSYGYTF	TGTGCCAGCAGGGGCCCCGATTCCTATGGCTACACCTTC
few	TRBV28	TRBJ1-2	TRBD1	CASSLADRGWANYGYTF	TGTGCCAGCAGTTTAGCGGACAGGGGTTGGGCTAACTATGGCTACACCTTC
-	TRBV5-1	TRBJ2-7	-	CASSQDQLANYEQYF	TGCGCCAGCAGCCAAGACCAGCTAGCGAACTACGAGCAGTACTTC
-	TRBV20-1	TRBJ2-7	-	CSSLGGLSYEQYF	TGCAGCTCGCTGGGGGGCCTTTCCTACGAGCAGTACTTC
-	TRBV27	TRBJ1-2	TRBD1	CASSFQGAHNGYTF	TGTGCCAGCAGTTTCCAGGGGGCGCATAATGGCTACACCTTC
-	TRBV11-2	TRBJ2-1	-	CASSLLKGKDDYNEQFF	TGTGCCAGCAGCTTATTAAAGGGTAAGGATGACTACAATGAGCAGTTCTTC
few	TRBV5-1	TRBJ2-3	TRBD2	CASSLGGTRDTQYF	TGCGCCAGCAGCTTGGGGGGGACTAGAGATACGCAGTATTTT
-	TRBV15	TRBJ2-1	-	CATSRYREPYNEQFF	TGTGCCACCAGCAGATACCGGGAACCCTACAATGAGCAGTTCTTC
few	TRBV20-1	TRBJ2-7	TRBD2	CSASGTSGDYEQYF	TGCAGTGCGAGCGGGACTAGCGGGGACTACGAGCAGTACTTC
many	TRBV4-1	TRBJ2-1	TRBD1	CASSRTGYNEQFF	TGTGCCAGCAGCCGGACAGGGTACAATGAGCAGTTCTTC
-	TRBV4-1	TRBJ1-4	-	CASSQNVYEKLFF	TGCGCCAGCAGCCAAAATGTTTATGAAAAACTGTTTTTT
few	TRBV27	TRBJ2-1	-	CASSLSVVGYYNEQFF	TGTGCCAGCAGTTTATCGGTAGTCGGGTACTACAATGAGCAGTTCTTC
-	TRBV11-2	TRBJ2-4	TRBD1	CASSPSLTGMGAKNFQYF	TGTGCCAGCAGCCCCTCCTTGACAGGGATGGGAGCCAAAAACTTTCAGTACTTC
-	TRBV5-1	TRBJ1-1	TRBD1	CASSHLAGGNTEAFF	TGCGCCAGCAGCCATCTTGCAGGGGGAAACACTGAAGCTTTCTTT
-	TRBV7-9	TRBJ1-5	-	CASSLDWGAQPQHF	TGTGCCAGCAGCTTAGATTGGGGAGCTCAGCCCCAGCATTTT
-	TRBV11-2	TRBJ2-1	TRBD2	CASSLGPPGLGNNEQFF	TGTGCCAGCAGCTTAGGTCCCCCGGGACTAGGAAACAATGAGCAGTTCTTC
few	TRBV5-1	TRBJ2-4	TRBD2	CATSTGGTAKNIQYF	TGCGCCACCTCAACGGGGGGGACAGCCAAAAACATTCAGTACTTC
once	TRBV7-9	TRBJ1-2	-	CASSSGMLGYTF	TGTGCCAGCAGCTCCGGTATGCTCGGCTACACCTTC
few	TRBV25-1	TRBJ2-3	TRBD1	CASSEWDRVKDTQYF	TGTGCCAGCAGTGAATGGGACAGGGTTAAAGATACGCAGTATTTT
-	TRBV20-1	TRBJ2-1	TRBD2	CSSTGREGSGNEQFF	TGCAGTTCAACGGGTCGGGAGGGAAGTGGTAATGAGCAGTTCTTC
-	TRBV21-1	TRBJ2-1	-	CASCSRQGAGSSYNEQFF	TGTGCCAGCTGCTCCCGGCAGGGGGCGGGAAGCTCCTACAATGAGCAGTTCTTC
-	TRBV28	TRBJ2-7	TRBD1	CASSLWWTGSYEQYF	TGTGCCAGCAGTTTATGGTGGACAGGTTCCTACGAGCAGTACTTC
-	TRBV10-2	TRBJ2-4	TRBD1	CASSPHRGNGKNIQYF	TGCGCCAGCAGTCCCCACAGGGGAAATGGCAAAAACATTCAGTACTTC
-	TRBV3-1	TRBJ2-4	-	CASSPRLVGQGIQYF	TGTGCCAGCAGCCCCCGACTAGTCGGGCAGGGCATTCAGTACTTC
many	TRBV29-1	TRBJ2-5	-	CSVDPQETQYF	TGCAGCGTTGACCCCCAAGAGACCCAGTACTTC
-	TRBV5-1	TRBJ2-7	-	CASSRLPGVRTYEQYF	TGCGCCAGCAGCCGCCTCCCAGGGGTTAGAACCTACGAGCAGTACTTC
-	TRBV7-2	TRBJ2-7	TRBD2	CASSLALRASGRRSSYEQYF	TGTGCCAGCAGCTTAGCCCTACGGGCTAGCGGGAGAAGGAGCTCCTACGAGCAGTACTTC
-	TRBV27	TRBJ2-3	TRBD2	CASSRPYGGRTDTQYF	TGTGCCAGCAGTCGACCCTACGGCGGGAGGACAGATACGCAGTATTTT
-	TRBV3-1	TRBJ1-1	TRBD1	CASSQYYRGENTEAFF	TGTGCCAGCAGCCAGTACTACAGGGGGGAGAACACTGAAGCTTTCTTT